A selection of T cell receptor beta chains follows, all from one sample in a study of T cell repertoires in cytomegalovirus infection. TCRdb re-derived calls from the reads in MiXCR, one entry per CDR3 protein. The sample contains hundreds of thousands of distinct CDR3 sequences, about 30% of which appear only once. No antigens are known for them. Sequenced material: cultured CD8+ T cells from PBMCs, taken from culture after CMV antigen stimulation. The receptors were gathered from a human donor in good health (CMV status not recorded). Some clones in this sample may be carry-over from other donors' samples. CDR3s include the opening cysteine and the closing phenylalanine or tryptophan. D genes are given only for firm matches. Rows may omit the clone size; those that give it use once, few, many or a size class.

CDR3 DNA	CDR3 protein	D gene	V gene	J gene	clone size
TGCAGCGTTGAATTGGGACAGGGCACTGAAGCTTTCTTT	CSVELGQGTEAFF	TRBD1	TRBV29-1	TRBJ1-1	.
TGTGCCAGCAGTTTATCAAGCGGGGGGGCCCACAATGAGCAGTTCTTC	CASSLSSGGAHNEQFF	TRBD2	TRBV27	TRBJ2-1	.
TGTGCCAGCAGTCGACCCGGGACGCCTTCCTACAATGAGCAGTTCTTC	CASSRPGTPSYNEQFF	.	TRBV14	TRBJ2-1	.
TGTGCCATCAGTGGCCCCGGGACAGGCTCCTACAATGAGCAGTTCTTC	CAISGPGTGSYNEQFF	TRBD1	TRBV10-3	TRBJ2-1	.
TGTGCCATCAGTGACAGGGACAGACTAGCCAAAAACATTCAGTACTTC	CAISDRDRLAKNIQYF	TRBD1	TRBV10-3	TRBJ2-4	.
TGCGCCAGCAGCCAAGATCGCGGACTAGGGGACACCGTATATTTT	CASSQDRGLGDTVYF	.	TRBV4-1	TRBJ1-3	.
TGTGCCAGCAGTTCTAGCAAAATTGGAACTAATGAAAAACTGTTTTTT	CASSSSKIGTNEKLFF	.	TRBV6-5	TRBJ1-4	few
TGCGCCAGCAGCCCCCAGCGGGAGGGGGCGAGTACTGAAGCTTTCTTT	CASSPQREGASTEAFF	TRBD1	TRBV4-1	TRBJ1-1	.
TGTGCCAGCAGCCCGCAGGACAGGACGGGCTACGGCTACACCTTC	CASSPQDRTGYGYTF	TRBD1	TRBV9	TRBJ1-2	.
TGTGCCAGCAGCTTATCTGGTGAGCAGTACTTC	CASSLSGEQYF	.	TRBV27	TRBJ2-7	many
TGTGCCAGCAGCTCGAGTAGCGGGGGGATGTTAGATACGCAGTATTTT	CASSSSSGGMLDTQYF	TRBD2	TRBV7-9	TRBJ2-3	many
TGTGCCAGCAGCTTACTTTGGCCTTCGAGCATTCAGCCCCAGCATTTT	CASSLLWPSSIQPQHF	.	TRBV7-8	TRBJ1-5	.
TGTGCTAGTGGTTTGGGTTCGTGGGGGAGTGAGACCCAGTACTTC	CASGLGSWGSETQYF	.	TRBV12-5	TRBJ2-5	.
TGTGCCAGCAAACTAGAAAACTATGGCTACACCTTC	CASKLENYGYTF	.	TRBV6-5	TRBJ1-2	.
TGTGCCAGCAGTTTTCCGGGGCAAAACATTCAGTACTTC	CASSFPGQNIQYF	.	TRBV27	TRBJ2-4	.
TGTGCCAGCAGTTACACGACAGGGGGCCCGGCTAACTATGGCTACACCTTC	CASSYTTGGPANYGYTF	TRBD1	TRBV6-6	TRBJ1-2	.
TGCGCCAGCAGCTTGGAACGGCCTGAGAACACTGAAGCTTTCTTT	CASSLERPENTEAFF	.	TRBV5-1	TRBJ1-1	.
TGTGCCAGCAGCGTCCATACAGGGGGGAACACTGAAGCTTTCTTT	CASSVHTGGNTEAFF	TRBD1	TRBV7-2	TRBJ1-1	many
TGCGCCAGCAGCTTGGAACTAGCGGGGGTCTGGGAGCAGTACTTC	CASSLELAGVWEQYF	TRBD2	TRBV5-1	TRBJ2-7	.
TGTGCCAGCAGGAGGTGGGGGAGGACTGAAGCTTTCTTT	CASRRWGRTEAFF	.	TRBV12-3/TRBV12-4	TRBJ1-1	.
TGTGCCAGCAGTGAAGCGCCCGGTAATGGCTACACCTTC	CASSEAPGNGYTF	.	TRBV6-1	TRBJ1-2	.
TGTGCCAGCAGCTCAAAGACTAGCGGGGGGGTACTTGATACGCAGTATTTT	CASSSKTSGGVLDTQYF	TRBD2	TRBV7-9	TRBJ2-3	.
TGTGCTAGCAGCTTAGGTAGAGACAGGGCCAATCTTAGCACAGATACGCAGTATTTT	CASSLGRDRANLSTDTQYF	TRBD1	TRBV7-6	TRBJ2-3	once
TGTGCCAGCAGGACAAATCATTGGGGCAGGAACACTGAAGCTTTCTTT	CASRTNHWGRNTEAFF	.	TRBV7-2	TRBJ1-1	many
TGCGCCAGCAGCTTGGATCATATGGGGGACAATGAGCAGTTCTTC	CASSLDHMGDNEQFF	.	TRBV5-1	TRBJ2-1	.
TGTGCCAGCAGCAAGGACAGGGGACGCCTGAACACTGAAGCTTTCTTT	CASSKDRGRLNTEAFF	TRBD1	TRBV7-2	TRBJ1-1	many
TGTGCCAGCAGCTTTCAGGGCTCTGGAAACACCATATATTTT	CASSFQGSGNTIYF	.	TRBV27	TRBJ1-3	few
TGTGCCAGCAGCTTAGTTGGGGTTTGGAACACTGAAGCTTTCTTT	CASSLVGVWNTEAFF	.	TRBV7-9	TRBJ1-1	many
TGTGCCAGCAGCCATACTGACAGGGGAATACGGGGCTACACCTTC	CASSHTDRGIRGYTF	TRBD1	TRBV7-2	TRBJ1-2	.
TGTGCCAGCAGTAAACTAGCGGGGGAGGAGACCCAGTACTTC	CASSKLAGEETQYF	TRBD2	TRBV6-8	TRBJ2-5	few
TGTGCCAGCAGCTTTTCAGGGCCCCGCTACAATGAGCAGTTCTTC	CASSFSGPRYNEQFF	.	TRBV11-1	TRBJ2-1	.
TGCGCCAGCAGTGGGGCGCCCACTAGCCCCCTTGACGAGCAGTACTTC	CASSGAPTSPLDEQYF	.	TRBV10-2	TRBJ2-7	.
TGTGCCAGCAGCTTAGAGGCAGACATGAACACTGAAGCTTTCTTT	CASSLEADMNTEAFF	.	TRBV7-6	TRBJ1-1	many
TGTGCCAGCAGCCAGGACTCACTAGCGGGGTGGGATAATGAGCAGTTCTTC	CASSQDSLAGWDNEQFF	TRBD2	TRBV3-1	TRBJ2-1	.
TGTGCCAGCACCTCCGCGGGGTCCGGGGAGCTGTTTTTT	CASTSAGSGELFF	.	TRBV9	TRBJ2-2	.
TGTGCCAGCAGCCTCTCAGGGGTCACACTGTTTTTT	CASSLSGVTLFF	.	TRBV7-2	TRBJ1-4	.
TGTGCCAGCAGCCCTATTTCTGAGGCCACTTACACAGATACGCAGTATTTT	CASSPISEATYTDTQYF	.	TRBV7-9	TRBJ2-3	few
TGTGCCAGCAGCGATACCAGCGGGGGGTTCAACGAGCAGTACTTC	CASSDTSGGFNEQYF	TRBD2	TRBV5-4	TRBJ2-7	few